This T cell receptor beta chain was recorded in a study of shared clonotypes between healthy human individuals. At the level of the study: Each donor had three CD4 naive, three CD4 memory, two CD8 naive and one CD8 memory plate. General study points: A reduction in generation probabilities was seen for non-shared clonotypes relative to those shared by all four donors. Specimens sampled were limited to blood, with tissue repertoires likely differing.

Details on this clone: What it binds is not known.

With 0 bases removed from V and 12 bases from J, the gap between germline ends came to 13 bases. The germline gives CDR1 SGDLS, CDR2 YYNGEE. The CDR3 extends over 14 amino acids. The investigators split CD4+ cells into a CD45RA+ naive subset and a CD45RA-negative memory subset. Sequencing was performed with immunoSEQ multiplex PCR; in TCRdb, only in-frame clones are kept and a portion is missing. The sample shows roughly 1 million clones, roughly 70% of them seen only once. J is TRBJ1-6 and V is TRBV9, with D perhaps TRBD1 (5 bases). The receptor was isolated from a man younger than 30 in good health. Specimen: memory CD4+ T cells sorted from blood. As to subset: CD45RA-negative fraction. CDR3: CASSVGGGSEPLHF. In DNA, the CDR3 is TGTGCCAGCAGCGTAGGCGGGGGGTCGGAACCCCTCCACTTT.